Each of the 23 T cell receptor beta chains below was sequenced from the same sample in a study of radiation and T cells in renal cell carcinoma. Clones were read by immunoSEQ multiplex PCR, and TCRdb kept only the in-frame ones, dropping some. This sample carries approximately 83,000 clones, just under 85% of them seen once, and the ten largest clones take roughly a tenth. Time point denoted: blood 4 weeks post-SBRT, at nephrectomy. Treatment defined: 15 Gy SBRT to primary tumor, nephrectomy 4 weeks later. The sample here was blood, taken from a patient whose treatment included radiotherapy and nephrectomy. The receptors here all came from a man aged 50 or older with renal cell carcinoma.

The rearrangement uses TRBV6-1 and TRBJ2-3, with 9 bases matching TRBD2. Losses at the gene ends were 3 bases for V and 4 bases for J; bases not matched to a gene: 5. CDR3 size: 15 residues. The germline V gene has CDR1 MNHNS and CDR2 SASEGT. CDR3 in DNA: TGTGCCAGCAGTGACCGGGGCGGGGGGGCAGATACGCAGTATTTT. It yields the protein CASSDRGGGADTQYF.

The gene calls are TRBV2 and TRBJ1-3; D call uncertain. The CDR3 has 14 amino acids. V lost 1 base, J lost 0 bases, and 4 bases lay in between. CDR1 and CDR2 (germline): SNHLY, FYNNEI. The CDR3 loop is CASSEDLSGNTIYF. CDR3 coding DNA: TGTGCCAGCAGTGAAGACCTCTCTGGAAACACCATATATTTT. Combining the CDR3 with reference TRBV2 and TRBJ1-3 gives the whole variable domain EPEVTQTPSHQVTQMGQEVILRCVPISNHLYFYWYRQILGQKVEFLVSFYNNEISEKSEIFDDQFSVERPDGSNFTLKIRSTKLEDSAMYFCASSEDLSGNTIYFGEGSWLTVV.

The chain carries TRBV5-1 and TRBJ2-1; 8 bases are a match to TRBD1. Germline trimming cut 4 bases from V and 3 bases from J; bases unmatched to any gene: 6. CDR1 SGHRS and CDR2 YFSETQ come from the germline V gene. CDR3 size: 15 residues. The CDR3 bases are TGCGCCAGCAGCCTGACAGGGGATGGCTACAATGAGCAGTTCTTC. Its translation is CASSLTGDGYNEQFF.

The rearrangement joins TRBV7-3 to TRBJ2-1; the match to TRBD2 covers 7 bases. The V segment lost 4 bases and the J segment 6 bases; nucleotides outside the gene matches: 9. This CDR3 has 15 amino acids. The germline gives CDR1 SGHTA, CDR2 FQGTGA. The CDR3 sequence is CASSSLAVGVNEQFF. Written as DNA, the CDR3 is TGTGCCAGCAGCTCCCTAGCGGTCGGGGTCAATGAGCAGTTCTTC. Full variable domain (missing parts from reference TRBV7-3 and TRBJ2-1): GAGVSQTPSNKVTEKGKYVELRCDPISGHTALYWYRQSLGQGPEFLIYFQGTGAADDSGLPNDRFFAVRPEGSVSTLKIQRTERGDSAVYLCASSSLAVGVNEQFFGPGTRLTVL.

The CDR3: CASAPGQIYSGNTIYF. The CDR3 bases are TGTGCCAGCGCCCCGGGACAGATCTACTCTGGAAACACCATATATTTT. The chain joins TRBV7-9 to TRBJ1-3; the match to TRBD1 covers 7 bases. Germline V gives CDR1 SEHNR, CDR2 FQNEAQ (reference sequence). The CDR3 has 16 amino acids. Trimming cost V 8 bases and J 0 bases; bases outside gene matches: 10.

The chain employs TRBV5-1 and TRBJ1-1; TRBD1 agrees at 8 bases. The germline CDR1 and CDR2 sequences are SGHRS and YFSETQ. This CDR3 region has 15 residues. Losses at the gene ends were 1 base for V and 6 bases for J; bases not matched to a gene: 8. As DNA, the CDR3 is TGCGCCAGCAGCTTGACCGGGACAGGAATACCTGAAGCTTTCTTT. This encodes CASSLTGTGIPEAFF.

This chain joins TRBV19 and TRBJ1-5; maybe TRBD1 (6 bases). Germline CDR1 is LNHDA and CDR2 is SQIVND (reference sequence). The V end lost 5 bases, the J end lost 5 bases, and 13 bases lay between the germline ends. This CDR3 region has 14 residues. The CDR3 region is CASSGVQGYQPQHF. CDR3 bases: TGTGCCAGTAGTGGGGTACAGGGTTATCAGCCCCAGCATTTT.

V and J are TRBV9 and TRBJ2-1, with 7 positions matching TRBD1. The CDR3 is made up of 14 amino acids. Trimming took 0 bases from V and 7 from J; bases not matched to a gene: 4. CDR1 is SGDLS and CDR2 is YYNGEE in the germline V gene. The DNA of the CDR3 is TGTGCCAGCAGCGTAGGACAGGGTCGGAATGAGCAGTTCTTC. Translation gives CASSVGQGRNEQFF.

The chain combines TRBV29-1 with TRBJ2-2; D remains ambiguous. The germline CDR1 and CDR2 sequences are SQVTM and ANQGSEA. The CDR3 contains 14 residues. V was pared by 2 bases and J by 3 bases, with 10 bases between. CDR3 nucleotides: TGCAGCGTTGAAATGGGCCAGTACACCGGGGAGCTGTTTTTT. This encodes CSVEMGQYTGELFF.

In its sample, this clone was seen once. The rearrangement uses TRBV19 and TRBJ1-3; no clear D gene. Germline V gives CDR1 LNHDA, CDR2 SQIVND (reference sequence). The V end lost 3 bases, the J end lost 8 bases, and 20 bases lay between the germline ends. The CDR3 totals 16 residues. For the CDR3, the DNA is TGTGCCAGTAGTATCCCTTCGATGTTGGGAGCGGACACCATATATTTT. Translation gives CASSIPSMLGADTIYF.

DNA of the CDR3: TGCAGCGTTGCGGGGGTGAGCACAGATACGCAGTATTTT. The encoded protein is CSVAGVSTDTQYF. The chain joins TRBV29-1 to TRBJ2-3, with a possible D match to TRBD2 (6 bases). V dropped 4 bases and J dropped 0 bases, with 8 bases sitting between them. Germline values: CDR1 SQVTM, CDR2 ANQGSEA. The CDR3 loop spans 13 amino acids.

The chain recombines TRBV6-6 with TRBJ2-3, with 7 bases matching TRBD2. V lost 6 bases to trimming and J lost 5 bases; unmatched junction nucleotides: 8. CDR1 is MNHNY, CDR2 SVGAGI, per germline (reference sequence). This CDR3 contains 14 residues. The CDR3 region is CASRQLALGDTQYF. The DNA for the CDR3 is TGTGCCAGCAGACAACTAGCGTTAGGAGATACGCAGTATTTT.

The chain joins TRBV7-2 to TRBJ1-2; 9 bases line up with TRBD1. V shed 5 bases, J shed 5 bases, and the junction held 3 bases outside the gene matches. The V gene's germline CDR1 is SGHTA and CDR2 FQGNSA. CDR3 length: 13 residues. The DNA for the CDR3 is TGTGCCAGCAGCCTGGGACAGGGTTATGGCTACACCTTC. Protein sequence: CASSLGQGYGYTF.

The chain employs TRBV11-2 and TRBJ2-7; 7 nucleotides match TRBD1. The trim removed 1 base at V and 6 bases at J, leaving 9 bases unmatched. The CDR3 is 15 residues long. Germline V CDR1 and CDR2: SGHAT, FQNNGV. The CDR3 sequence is CASSLGQGVRSEQYF. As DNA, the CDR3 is TGTGCCAGCAGCTTAGGTCAGGGGGTTCGCTCCGAGCAGTACTTC.

CDR3 sequence reads: CASSYPWTLSNQPQHF. The CDR3 DNA reads as TGTGCCAGCAGTTACCCTTGGACCCTTAGCAATCAGCCCCAGCATTTT. The chain couples TRBV6-6 to TRBJ1-5, with D unresolved. The ends were cut back, 2 bases at V and 0 bases at J, with 11 bases in the middle. This CDR3 is built from 16 residues. CDR1 MNHNY and CDR2 SVGAGI come from the germline V gene (reference sequence).

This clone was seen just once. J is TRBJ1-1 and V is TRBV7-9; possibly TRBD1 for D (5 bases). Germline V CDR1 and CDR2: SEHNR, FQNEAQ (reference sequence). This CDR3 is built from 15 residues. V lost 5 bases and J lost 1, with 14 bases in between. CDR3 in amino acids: CASSPERQRNTEAFF. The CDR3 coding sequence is TGTGCCAGCAGCCCAGAACGACAGAGGAACACTGAAGCTTTCTTT.

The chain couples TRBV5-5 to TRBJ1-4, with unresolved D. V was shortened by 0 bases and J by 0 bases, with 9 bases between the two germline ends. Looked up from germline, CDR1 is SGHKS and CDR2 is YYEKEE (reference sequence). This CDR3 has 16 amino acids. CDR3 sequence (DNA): TGTGCCAGCAGCTTGGGACTGGCCGCAACTAATGAAAAACTGTTTTTT. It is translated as CASSLGLAATNEKLFF.

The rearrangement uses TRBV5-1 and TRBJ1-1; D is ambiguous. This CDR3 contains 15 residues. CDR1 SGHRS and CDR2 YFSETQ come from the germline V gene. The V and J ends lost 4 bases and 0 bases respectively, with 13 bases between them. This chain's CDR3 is CASSPVAVMNTEAFF. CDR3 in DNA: TGCGCCAGCAGCCCGGTGGCAGTCATGAACACTGAAGCTTTCTTT.

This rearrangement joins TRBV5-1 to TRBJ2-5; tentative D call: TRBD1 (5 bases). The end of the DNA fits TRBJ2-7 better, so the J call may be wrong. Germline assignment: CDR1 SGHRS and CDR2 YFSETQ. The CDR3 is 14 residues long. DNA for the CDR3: TGCGCCAGCAGCTTGGTTGCAGGGATTAACGAGCAGTACTTC. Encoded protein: CASSLVAGINEQYF.

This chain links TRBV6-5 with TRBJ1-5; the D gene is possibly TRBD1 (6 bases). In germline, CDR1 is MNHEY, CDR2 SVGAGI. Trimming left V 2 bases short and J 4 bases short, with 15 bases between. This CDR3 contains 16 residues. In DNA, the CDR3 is TGTGCCAGCAGTTACGTGCCCCCCCAGGGGAATCAGCCCCAGCATTTT. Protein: CASSYVPPQGNQPQHF.

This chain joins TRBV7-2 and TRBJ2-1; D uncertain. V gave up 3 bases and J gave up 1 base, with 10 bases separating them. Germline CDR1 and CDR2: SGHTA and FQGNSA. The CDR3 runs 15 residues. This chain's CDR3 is CASSLGTVSYNEQFF. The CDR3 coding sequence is TGTGCCAGCAGCTTGGGAACAGTGTCCTACAATGAGCAGTTCTTC.

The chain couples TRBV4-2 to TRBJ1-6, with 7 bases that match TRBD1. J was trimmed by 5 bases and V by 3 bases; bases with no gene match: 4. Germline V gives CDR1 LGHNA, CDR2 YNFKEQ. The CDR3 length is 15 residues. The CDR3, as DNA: TGTGCCAGCAGCCAGGACAGGTCGGATAATTCACCCCTCCACTTT. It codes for CASSQDRSDNSPLHF.

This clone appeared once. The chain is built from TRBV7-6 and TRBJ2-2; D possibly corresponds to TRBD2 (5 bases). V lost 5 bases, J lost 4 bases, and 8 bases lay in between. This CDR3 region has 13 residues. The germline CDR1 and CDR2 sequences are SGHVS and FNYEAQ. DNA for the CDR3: TGTGCCAGCAGCCGGACTGTCACCGGGGAGCTGTTTTTT. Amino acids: CASSRTVTGELFF. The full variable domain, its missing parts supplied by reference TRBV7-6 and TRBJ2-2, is GAGVSQSPRYKVTKRGQDVALRCDPISGHVSLYWYRQALGQGPEFLTYFNYEAQQDKSGLPNDRFSAERPEGSISTLTIQRTEQRDSAMYRCASSRTVTGELFFGEGSRLTVL.